The 20 T cell receptor beta chains in this list originate from one sample, sequenced in a study of read filtering for tumor transcriptome and immune sequencing. The library was built from around 0.4 ug RNA with molecular barcoded adaptors for alpha/delta and beta/gamma chains. TCRdb passed the reads through MiXCR, listing each CDR3 protein once. The sample yields about 19,000 distinct CDR3 sequences, approximately 20% seen once. Specimen: a population of CD138-negative cells sorted from bone marrow. These receptors originate from a donor at least 40 years old with multiple myeloma.

This clonotype was counted a few times. The CDR3 DNA sequence: TGCGCCAGCAGCTTGGAGGCAGCCGGCGGGGCAGATACGCAGTATTTT. This gives the protein CASSLEAAGGADTQYF. This chain uses TRBV5-1 with TRBJ2-3; perhaps TRBD2 as D (6 bases). Germline V lookup: CDR1 SGHRS, CDR2 YFSETQ. This CDR3 is built from 16 residues. Trimming removed 0 bases at V and 4 bases at J, with 15 bases between.

Ten or more counts support this clonotype. This chain uses TRBV9 with TRBJ2-5; the match to TRBD1 covers 9 bases. There are 16 residues in the CDR3. With V trimmed by 5 bases and J by 4 bases, 12 bases remained unmatched. Germline CDR1 reads SGDLS; CDR2 reads YYNGEE. CDR3 DNA sequence: TGTGCCAGCAGTTCAGCCCCGGGGACAGGGCGAGAGACCCAGTACTTC. Translated: CASSSAPGTGRETQYF.

Points on this clonotype: This may be a read error, as it is one base from a much larger clone. V gene TRBV20-1 combines with J gene TRBJ2-1; 12 nucleotides match TRBD2. This CDR3 region has 17 residues. Germline V gene data show CDR1 as DFQATT and CDR2 as SNEGSKA (reference sequence). As DNA, the CDR3 is TGCAGTGCTAGAGGGACTAGCGGGACCACCTCCTACAATGAGCGGTTCTTC. Its protein product is CSARGTSGTTSYNERFF.

This clonotype was counted many times. The CDR3 loop reads CASSFGREGRGNEQFF. The CDR3 DNA is TGCGCCAGCAGCTTCGGACGGGAGGGCCGAGGGAATGAGCAGTTCTTC. The chain recombines TRBV5-1 with TRBJ2-1; TRBD2 aligns across 8 bases. CDR3 length: 16 amino acids. V dropped 2 bases and J dropped 7; count of bases not matched to a gene: 11. Germline CDR1 and CDR2: SGHRS and YFSETQ. Full variable domain (outside the CDR3, taken from reference TRBV5-1 and TRBJ2-1): KAGVTQTPRYLIKTRGQQVTLSCSPISGHRSVSWYQQTPGQGLQFLFEYFSETQRNKGNFPGRFSGRQFSNSRSEMNVSTLELGDSALYLCASSFGREGRGNEQFFGPGTRLTVL.

This clonotype came up many times. Here the CDR3 DNA reads TGTGCCAGCAGCTTACAACAGGGCACAGATACGCAGTATTTT. It is translated as CASSLQQGTDTQYF. The chain recombines TRBV7-9 with TRBJ2-3; TRBD1 might be the D (5 bases). Trimming took 2 bases from V and 1 from J, leaving 7 bases between them. CDR1 and CDR2 (germline): SEHNR, FQNEAQ (reference sequence). The CDR3 extends over 14 amino acids.

As concerns this clonotype: A much larger clone differs from this one at a single base, so this may be a read error. The chain employs TRBV2 and TRBJ2-1, with 7 bases fitting TRBD1. This CDR3 has 13 residues. The germline gives CDR1 SNHLY, CDR2 FYNNEI. In DNA, the CDR3 is TGTGCCAACAGTATCGGGACAGTCAATGAGCAGTTCTTC. Translating it yields CANSIGTVNEQFF.

This clonotype was counted ten times or more. The chain links TRBV3-1 to TRBJ2-5, with TRBD1 as a possible D gene (5 bases). Germline V CDR1 and CDR2: LGHDT, YNNKEL (reference sequence). The CDR3 loop spans 14 amino acids. Trimming took off 1 base at V and 6 bases at J, with 12 bases between the two ends. CDR3 residues: CASSQADSMKTQYF. In DNA, the CDR3 is TGTGCCAGCAGCCAAGCCGACAGTATGAAGACCCAGTACTTC.

At least ten counts were recorded for this clonotype. The CDR3 spells CSVGLAGKQFF. As DNA, the CDR3 is TGCAGCGTTGGACTAGCAGGGAAGCAGTTCTTC. The chain uses TRBV29-1 and TRBJ2-1, with 7 bases aligning to TRBD2. This CDR3 spans 11 amino acids. V was clipped by 4 bases and J by 11 bases; unmatched bases: 5. Per germline, CDR1 SQVTM and CDR2 ANQGSEA.

This clonotype is medium-sized by share. The chain is built from TRBV11-2 and TRBJ2-1, with TRBD1 identical over 9 bases. V trimming: 2 bases; J trimming: 8 bases; junction bases outside the gene matches: 7. The V gene's germline CDR1 is SGHAT and CDR2 FQNNGV. This CDR3 region has 15 residues. The CDR3 region has the DNA TGTGCCAGCAGCTTAACCGGGACAGGGATCGATGAGCAGTTCTTC. Translation: CASSLTGTGIDEQFF.

This clonotype was detected only once. This may arise from a read error, as a much more abundant clone is one base away. The chain links TRBV6-5 to TRBJ2-7; D not resolved. This CDR3 region has 14 residues. Germline V gene data show CDR1 as MNHEY and CDR2 as SVGAGI. The CDR3: CASSYRLDTYGQYF. The CDR3 nucleotides read TGTGCCAGCAGTTACCGGCTTGATACCTACGGGCAGTACTTC.

As to this clonotype: Being one base from a much bigger clone, this may be a read error. J is TRBJ2-1 and V is TRBV6-5; D tentatively reads TRBD1 or TRBD2 (5 bases each). CDR3 length equals 14 residues. Germline CDR1 is MNHEY and CDR2 is SVGAGI. CDR3 coding DNA: TGTGCCAGCAGTCACTCTGGGACGGACGATAAGCAGTTCTTC. Translation: CASSHSGTDDKQFF.

The sample holds many counts of this clonotype. The chain has TRBV11-1 and TRBJ2-4; D gene uncertain. The CDR3 has 12 amino acids. Germline lookup yields CDR1 SGHAT and CDR2 FQDESV (reference sequence). V was shortened by 4 bases and J by 10 bases, with 11 bases between the two germline ends. CDR3 sequence (DNA): TGTGCCAGCAGCTCTCAGAACCGAATTCAGTACTTC. Its protein product is CASSSQNRIQYF.

This chain uses TRBV19 with TRBJ2-2; TRBD2 aligns across 7 bases. The CDR3 contains 14 residues. Germline V gene data show CDR1 as LNHDA and CDR2 as SQIVND (reference sequence). Trimming cost V 10 bases and J 2 bases; bases outside gene matches: 7. In nucleotides, the CDR3 is TGTGCCATATCTTCGGGACTAAACACCGGGGAGCTGTTTTTT. It specifies CAISSGLNTGELFF.

The chain is built from TRBV20-1 and TRBJ2-3; maybe TRBD2 (5 bases). CDR3 length: 13 amino acids. Per the germline V gene, CDR1 is DFQATT and CDR2 is SNEGSKA (reference sequence). Between the trimmed V and J ends, which lost 6 bases and 0 bases, there was a span of 10 bases. The CDR3 DNA reads as TGCAGTGCCCCGGACTCAAGCACAGATACGCAGTATTTT. This sequence encodes CSAPDSSTDTQYF.

Here the CDR3 reads CASSLAGLAGGPDTQYF. In DNA form, the CDR3 reads TGCGCCAGCAGCTTGGCGGGACTAGCGGGAGGGCCAGATACGCAGTATTTT. The chain employs TRBV5-1 and TRBJ2-3, with 16 bases identical to TRBD2. Trimming at V came to 0 bases and at J to 4 bases, leaving 2 bases not matched to a gene. CDR3 length: 17 residues. The germline gives CDR1 SGHRS, CDR2 YFSETQ.

This clonotype was detected ten times or more. This chain uses TRBV11-2 with TRBJ2-1, with no clear D. V shed 5 bases and J shed 6 bases, with 14 bases lying between them. The CDR3 runs to 14 residues. Germline loops: CDR1 SGHAT, CDR2 FQNNGV. The CDR3 protein is CASSEGWRPNEQFF. The CDR3 nucleotides read TGTGCCAGCAGCGAAGGGTGGCGCCCCAATGAGCAGTTCTTC.

This clonotype was found many times. CDR3 residues: CASSLEGAVRDTQYF. The CDR3 DNA sequence: TGCGCCAGCAGCTTGGAGGGGGCAGTTCGAGATACGCAGTATTTT. V usage is TRBV5-1 and J usage is TRBJ2-3, with 7 bases identical to TRBD1. Germline V gene lookup returns CDR1 SGHRS and CDR2 YFSETQ. The CDR3 length is 15 residues. V lost 0 bases to trimming and J lost 5 bases; unmatched junction nucleotides: 6. The variable domain in full, completed from reference TRBV5-1 and TRBJ2-3, reads KAGVTQTPRYLIKTRGQQVTLSCSPISGHRSVSWYQQTPGQGLQFLFEYFSETQRNKGNFPGRFSGRQFSNSRSEMNVSTLELGDSALYLCASSLEGAVRDTQYFGPGTRLTVL.

This clonotype was recorded at least ten times. The gene calls are TRBV29-1 and TRBJ2-7, with 11 bases matching TRBD1. The germline gives CDR1 SQVTM, CDR2 ANQGSEA. Trimming removed 0 bases from V and 4 bases from J; junction bases left unmatched: 8. This CDR3 has 16 amino acids. CDR3 DNA sequence: TGCAGCGTTGAAGATCGCAGGACAGGGGGCAGGTACGAGCAGTACTTC. It codes for CSVEDRRTGGRYEQYF.

This clonotype showed up many times. This chain links TRBV28 with TRBJ1-5; maybe TRBD1 (6 bases). Trimming removed 6 bases from V and 0 bases from J, with 12 bases in between. The CDR3 contains 15 residues. The germline gives CDR1 MDHEN, CDR2 SYDVKM. The CDR3 sequence: CASRPTGISNQPQHF. CDR3 sequence (DNA): TGTGCCAGCAGACCGACAGGAATTAGCAATCAGCCCCAGCATTTT. The variable domain in full, with the rest retrieved from reference TRBV28 and TRBJ1-5, is DVKVTQSSRYLVKRTGEKVFLECVQDMDHENMFWYRQDPGLGLRLIYFSYDVKMKEKGDIPEGYSVSREKKERFSLILESASTNQTSMYLCASRPTGISNQPQHFGDGTRLSIL.

This clonotype was detected ten times or more. The gene calls are TRBV6-5 and TRBJ2-1; D not resolved. The CDR3 length is 11 residues. V lost 7 bases and J lost 3, with 4 bases in between. In germline, CDR1 is MNHEY, CDR2 SVGAGI. The CDR3 region has the DNA TGTGCCAGCACGGACTACAATGAGCAGTTCTTC. This gives the protein CASTDYNEQFF.